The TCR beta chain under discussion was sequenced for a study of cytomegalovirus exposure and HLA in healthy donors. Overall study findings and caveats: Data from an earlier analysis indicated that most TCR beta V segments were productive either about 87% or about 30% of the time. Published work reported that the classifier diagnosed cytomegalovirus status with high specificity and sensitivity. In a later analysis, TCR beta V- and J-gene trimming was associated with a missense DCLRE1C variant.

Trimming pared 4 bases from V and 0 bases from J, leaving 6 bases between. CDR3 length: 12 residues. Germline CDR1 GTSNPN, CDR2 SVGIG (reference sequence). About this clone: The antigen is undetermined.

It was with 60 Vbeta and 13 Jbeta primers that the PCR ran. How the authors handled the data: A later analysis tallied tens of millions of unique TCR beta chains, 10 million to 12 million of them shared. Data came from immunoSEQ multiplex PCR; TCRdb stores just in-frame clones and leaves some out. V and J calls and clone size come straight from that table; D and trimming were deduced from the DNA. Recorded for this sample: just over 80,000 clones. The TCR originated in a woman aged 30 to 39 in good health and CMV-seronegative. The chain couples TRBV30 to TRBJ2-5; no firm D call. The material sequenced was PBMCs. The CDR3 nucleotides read TGTGCCTGGAAGCCCGACCAAGAGACCCAGTACTTC. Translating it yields CAWKPDQETQYF.